This T cell receptor (beta chain) was sequenced for a study of T cells after yellow fever vaccination. Study observations and caveats: The booster response re-showed most primary clones: around 96% CD4, approximately 90% CD8. Within FACS-sorted repertoires, abundant clonotypes contaminating from the bulk population could be present. The secondary response was weaker but peaked faster, day 5 versus 15. Only a small proportion of the clonotypes turned up in both the CD4 and the CD8 compartments, likely arising from convergent recombination.

In the case of this clonotype: Its antigen is undetermined.

Germline lookup yields CDR1 DFQATT and CDR2 SNEGSKA (reference sequence). The CDR3 runs to 15 residues. After removal of 0 bases from V and 1 base from J, the junction contained 5 bases not matched to a gene. Each CDR3 protein gets one entry after TCRdb re-called the 5' RACE reads with MiXCR. The sample includes 400,000 or so distinct CDR3 sequences, under 14% seen only once; the top ten take more than 15%. The material sequenced was PBMCs, taken on the day of the first yellow fever vaccination. The receptor was derived from a man between 18 and 35 years old who received the YFV17D yellow fever vaccine. J is TRBJ2-7 and V is TRBV20-1; 8 bases match TRBD2. CDR3 DNA: TGCAGTGCTAGAGAGGCGGGGGGTTTGTCCTACGAGCAGTACGTC. Its protein product is CSAREAGGLSYEQYV.